This TCR beta chain was identified in a study of blood T cell repertoires in COVID-19 (dated by TCRdb to the early 2020s). At the level of the whole study: Samples from collaborators originated in the United States, Italy and Spain and spanned both the acute and convalescent phases of COVID-19. Subjects who had been exposed to COVID-19, were actively infected with it, or had recovered from it provided the deeply sampled blood TCRbeta repertoires that made up the dataset. The sample metadata nearly always contained a de-identified subject ID, COVID-19 status, age in years and sex. Where available, HLA class I and class II types were obtained from metadata supplied by the sample provider rather than from assay-based typing. Samples were obtained from the ongoing ImmuneRACE study (first 160 participants) and from over 1,000 subjects provided by 6 global collaborators. The prospective study material was composed of cDNA or gDNA derived from T cells, B-cell-depleted T cells, or PBMCs. The repertoires were made available in a free public database intended to serve as a resource for research on the immune response to SARS-CoV-2.

TCRbeta CDR3 regions were amplified from genomic DNA using the immunoSEQ Assay, a bias-controlled multiplex PCR. In the source study's methods: Nucleated cell counts per sample were estimated from amplification of reference gene primers within the assay. To quantify the absolute abundance of each unique TCRbeta CDR3 rearrangement, sequence reads were collapsed and filtered. For each sample, productive Simpson clonality was calculated by taking the square root of Simpson's diversity index across productive rearrangements. Not all clones reach the TCRdb copy of this immuneACCESS table, which keeps in-frame sequences only. Checked studies attribute under half of the gap to unresolved V genes and leave the rest unexplained. V and J calls and clone size come straight from that table; D and trimming were deduced from the DNA. This sample lists around 50,000 clones; about 88% were detected once. The biggest ten clones account for over 8.5% of the sample.

Unmatched junction bases come to 9, with V trimmed by 6 bases and J by 0 bases. CDR1 MNHEY and CDR2 SVGEGT were looked up in the germline V gene. Measured from the cysteine to the phenylalanine, the CDR3 is 17 residues long. The entry retains the CDR3 DNA only, 51 bases that are in frame from base 1. For this clone: The antigen it recognizes is unknown. Per-base qualities were not stored, and no clone one base away is much larger.

General findings and caveats noted by the study authors: How much clinical and demographic metadata was included differed by source and by participant, and the metadata was provided uncurated.

Whole blood was collected in K2EDTA tubes by collaborating institutions according to the institutions' own protocols. For TCRbeta analysis, collaborators shipped samples in one of three forms: frozen whole blood, isolated PBMCs, or DNA extracted from either of those sample types. The sequence joins TRBV6-2 or TRBV6-3 to TRBJ2-7; TRBD2 aligns with 12 central bases. The sequenced sample was peripheral blood. This clonotype originated in a man aged 50-59 years with active COVID-19. The nucleotides are TGTGCCAGCAGCCGACTAGCGGGGGCCGGGGGCTCCTACGAGCAGTACTTC. This encodes CASSRLAGAGGSYEQYF.